The sequence of this T cell receptor beta chain was determined in a study of blood T cells in healthy people across ages (dated by TCRdb to between 2015 and 2017). As for the study more broadly: In model experiments, roughly one uniquely barcoded TCR beta cDNA molecule per two T cells was captured by template switching. Using deep sequencing normalized with unique cDNA molecular identifiers, the study measured how TCR beta repertoire diversity changes with age. Four age groups were formed from the donors: young (average approximately 16 years), middle-aged (roughly 38), aged (about 62) and long-lived (82). To avoid experimental bias, donors of different ages were distributed randomly across sequencing lanes. Using the same blood draw, the study looked at two additional independent replicas of 1 million unique cDNA reads for two donors, one aged 18 to 29 and the other aged 80 or older. Overall results and qualifications from the work: Estimates of total diversity based on one million sequenced T cells were considered lower bounds and underestimates. The long-lived group showed more naive CD4+ T cells, fewer expanded clones and increased TCR diversity than the aged group, suggesting age selection. There was a strong correlation between observed TCR beta diversity and the percentage of naive T cells measured by flow cytometry. The CMV infection status of donors was not known, potentially confounding age-related changes in expanded clonotypes. Bulk unsorted PBMC profiling prevented conclusive comparison of naive and antigen-experienced compartments. As age increased, observed TCR beta diversity per million T cells dropped in a roughly linear way, and a significant reduction was already evident by age approximately 40.

The germline V gene gives CDR1 as LGHNA and CDR2 as YNFKEQ. Trimming takes 4 bases from V and 10 bases from J, and the germline ends sit 14 bases apart. Inclusive of the bounding cysteine and phenylalanine, the CDR3 is 13 residues long. The only DNA kept is the CDR3, 39 bases in frame from the first base. Library preparation employed 5' RACE. Sequenced using an Illumina HiSeq 2500. The second PCR ran for about 7 to 11 cycles and used a J-beta primer mix along with a sample-barcoded 5' primer. A template-switch 5' adaptor carrying 12 random nucleotides introduced a unique molecular identifier onto each TCR beta cDNA molecule. Each sample yielded at least 3 million CDR3-containing paired-end reads. First-strand cDNA synthesis was performed from all RNA using the Mint cDNA synthesis kit, with priming by a TRBC-specific oligonucleotide. Following uracil-DNA glycosylase treatment, all cDNA underwent a first 18-cycle PCR with the universal primers M1SS and BC2_uni_R. In the authors' own workflow: For normalization, 1 million high-quality reads were randomly selected from each sample, with every read carrying a distinct molecular identifier. Reads sharing molecular identifiers were discarded rather than binned into consensus sequences. MiTCR, run with a Q25 quality threshold and the strictest error-elimination algorithm, handled CDR3 identification, clonotype clustering and error correction. A nonparametric unseen species model with Euler transformation was used to estimate lower-bound total TCR beta diversity. TCRdb trimmed public reads at Q25 via fastp, called clones via MiXCR and kept in-frame beta chains. All rows with the same CDR3 protein become a single entry with the most common DNA and genes. The V and J calls, along with clone size, are taken from TCRdb and not from the paper's own processing. This sample gives under 2,000,000 distinct CDR3 sequences in total; roughly 50% of them show up just once. The ten biggest clones cover around 2.1% of the sample.

The donors were about 40 Caucasian individuals from Russia, aged roughly 6 to 100 years, who were systemically healthy. Each donor gave approximately 9.4 milliliters of peripheral blood, drawn into EDTA-treated Vacutainer tubes. Ficoll-Paque density-gradient centrifugation was used to isolate PBMCs, with at least 6.5 million per sample. Total RNA was extracted from PBMCs with Trizol reagent, with at least 5 micrograms obtained per sample. For every donor, an aliquot of PBMCs went through flow cytometry to measure the percentages of naive CD45RAhigh/CD27high T cells. Ten or more counts support this clonotype. Its antigen target is currently unknown. Base qualities are missing; no much larger clone stands one base away.

The rearranged chain carries TRBV4-2 and TRBJ2-1; confidence is insufficient to name the D gene. The receptor was isolated from a woman in her 40s in good health. The specimen was blood. The CDR3 corresponds to CASSPGSAMEQFF. The nucleotides read TGTGCCAGCAGCCCCGGGTCAGCCATGGAGCAGTTCTTC.